The T cell receptor (beta chain) described here comes from a study of Graves' ophthalmopathy and Graves' hyperthyroidism. Study-level background: Specimen type is peripheral blood, obtained at initial diagnosis before any treatment.

Hyperthyroidism was considered stable when no ophthalmopathy appeared within 18 months of follow-up. Orbital computed tomography, together with clinical symptoms, serum thyroxine, TRAb and thyroid ultrasound, was used for diagnosis. This CDR3 is built from 15 residues. Germline values: CDR1 SGHAT, CDR2 FQNNGV. Amplified TCR beta CDR3 regions were obtained using RNA transcripts as template. Second-round multiplex PCR came after first-round RT-PCR with HTBI primers. Each CDR3 protein gets one entry after TCRdb re-called the multiplex PCR reads with MiXCR. The table lists 35,000 to 50,000 distinct CDR3 sequences, about half of them singletons. The study, taken as a whole, reports: In blood, most expanded thyroid clonotypes above 0.001 frequency were also detected.

To note about this clonotype: What it binds is unknown.

The rearrangement joins TRBV11-2 to TRBJ2-7; 10 bases map to TRBD2. The J call could be wrong; TRBJ2-5 is a better fit for the DNA end. The sequenced sample consisted of peripheral blood. The sequence was obtained from an adult woman with stable Graves' hyperthyroidism. The CDR3 loop reads CASSPGLAHQETQYF. Written as DNA, the CDR3 is TGTGCCAGCAGCCCGGGACTAGCGCATCAAGAGACCCAGTACTTC.